This T cell receptor beta chain derives from a study of CD8 T cells in ankylosing spondylitis. TCRdb analysed the 5' RACE reads with MiXCR anew, one entry per CDR3 protein. The table has approximately 260,000 distinct CDR3 sequences, around 7.8% seen once. This clonotype came up many times. The CDR3 extends over 17 amino acids. Germline trimming cut 0 bases from V and 0 bases from J; bases unmatched to any gene: 5. The germline V gene has CDR1 SGHTA and CDR2 FQGNSA. The clonotype was recovered from a male donor with ankylosing spondylitis or in good health (not recorded which). V is TRBV7-2 and J is TRBJ1-3; 7 bases line up with TRBD1. Material: blood, either unsorted or a sorted T cell fraction (not recorded which). Here the CDR3 DNA reads TGTGCCAGCAGCTTAGCGGCAGGGGGTCTCTCTGGAAACACCATATATTTT. This translates into CASSLAAGGLSGNTIYF. Full variable domain (remainder filled in from reference TRBV7-2 and TRBJ1-3): GAGVSQSPSNKVTEKGKDVELRCDPISGHTALYWYRQSLGQGLEFLIYFQGNSAPDKSGLPSDRFSAERTGGSVSTLTIQRTQQEDSAVYLCASSLAAGGLSGNTIYFGEGSWLTVV.